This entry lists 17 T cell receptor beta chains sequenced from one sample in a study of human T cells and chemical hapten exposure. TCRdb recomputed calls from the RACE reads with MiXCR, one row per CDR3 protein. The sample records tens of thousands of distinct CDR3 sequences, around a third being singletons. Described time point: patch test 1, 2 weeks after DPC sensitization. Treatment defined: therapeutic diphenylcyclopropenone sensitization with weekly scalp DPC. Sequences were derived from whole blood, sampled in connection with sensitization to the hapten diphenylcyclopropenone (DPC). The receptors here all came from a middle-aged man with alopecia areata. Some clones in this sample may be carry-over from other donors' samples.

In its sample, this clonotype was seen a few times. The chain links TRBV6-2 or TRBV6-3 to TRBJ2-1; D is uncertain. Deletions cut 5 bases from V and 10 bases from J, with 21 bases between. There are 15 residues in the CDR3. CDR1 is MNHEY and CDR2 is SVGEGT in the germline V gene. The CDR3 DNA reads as TGTGCCAGCAGTACTCACGGGCAAGGCCCCCCCGAGCAGTTCTTC. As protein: CASSTHGQGPPEQFF.

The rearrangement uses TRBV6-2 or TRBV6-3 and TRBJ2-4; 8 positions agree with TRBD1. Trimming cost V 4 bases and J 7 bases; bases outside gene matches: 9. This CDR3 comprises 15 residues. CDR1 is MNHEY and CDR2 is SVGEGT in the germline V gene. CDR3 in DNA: TGTGCCAGCAGTTCAGCAGGGGGCAATGGGAACATTCAGTACTTC. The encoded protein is CASSSAGGNGNIQYF.

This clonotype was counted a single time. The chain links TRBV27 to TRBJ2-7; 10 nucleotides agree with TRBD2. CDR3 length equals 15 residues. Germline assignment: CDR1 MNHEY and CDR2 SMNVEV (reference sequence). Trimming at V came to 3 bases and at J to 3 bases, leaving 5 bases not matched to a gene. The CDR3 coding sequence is TGTGCCAGCAGTTTTACGGGACTAGCGATCTACGAGCAGTACTTC. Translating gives CASSFTGLAIYEQYF.

CDR3 protein: CSASLPGLGFYEQYF. The CDR3 region has the DNA TGCAGTGCTAGCCTCCCGGGACTAGGCTTCTACGAGCAGTACTTC. V and J are TRBV20-1 and TRBJ2-7; 8 nucleotides align to TRBD2. Trimming took 3 bases from V and 3 from J; bases not matched to a gene: 10. Germline V gene data show CDR1 as DFQATT and CDR2 as SNEGSKA (reference sequence). This CDR3 has 15 residues.

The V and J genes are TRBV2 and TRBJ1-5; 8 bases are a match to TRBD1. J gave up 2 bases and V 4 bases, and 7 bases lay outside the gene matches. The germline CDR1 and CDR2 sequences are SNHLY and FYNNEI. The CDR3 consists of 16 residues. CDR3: CASSALSDRGNQPQHF. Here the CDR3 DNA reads TGTGCCAGCAGTGCCCTCTCGGACAGGGGCAATCAGCCCCAGCATTTT. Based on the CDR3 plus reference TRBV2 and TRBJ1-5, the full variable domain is EPEVTQTPSHQVTQMGQEVILRCVPISNHLYFYWYRQILGQKVEFLVSFYNNEISEKSEIFDDQFSVERPDGSNFTLKIRSTKLEDSAMYFCASSALSDRGNQPQHFGDGTRLSIL.

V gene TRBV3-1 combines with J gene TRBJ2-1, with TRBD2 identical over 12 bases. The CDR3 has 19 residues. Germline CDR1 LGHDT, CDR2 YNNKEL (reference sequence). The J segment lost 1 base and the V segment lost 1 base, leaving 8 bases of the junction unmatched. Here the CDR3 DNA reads TGTGCCAGCAGCCAAGCTCCCCTAGCGGGAGGGGGTTCCTACAATGAGCAGTTCTTC. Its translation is CASSQAPLAGGGSYNEQFF.

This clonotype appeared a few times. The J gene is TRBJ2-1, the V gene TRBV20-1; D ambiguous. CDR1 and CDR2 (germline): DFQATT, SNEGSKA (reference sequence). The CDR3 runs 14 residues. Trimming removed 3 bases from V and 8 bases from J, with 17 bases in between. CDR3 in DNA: TGCAGTGCTAGCGGTTTAGGGTCCCTTCATGAGCAGTTCTTC. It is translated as CSASGLGSLHEQFF.

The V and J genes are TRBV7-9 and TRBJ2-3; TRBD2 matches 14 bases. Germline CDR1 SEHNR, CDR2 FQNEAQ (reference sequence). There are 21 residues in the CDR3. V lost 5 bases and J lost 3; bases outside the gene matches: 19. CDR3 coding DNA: TGTGCCAGCAGCCCGACTCCGGGACTAGCGGGAGCGCTGGGACAGACAGATACGCAGTATTTT. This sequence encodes CASSPTPGLAGALGQTDTQYF.

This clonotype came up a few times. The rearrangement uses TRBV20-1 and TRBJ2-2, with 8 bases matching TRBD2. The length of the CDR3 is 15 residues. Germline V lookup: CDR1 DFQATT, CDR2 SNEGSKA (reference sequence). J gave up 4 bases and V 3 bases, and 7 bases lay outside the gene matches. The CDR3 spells CSARESGSGTGELFF. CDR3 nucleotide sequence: TGCAGTGCTAGGGAAAGCGGGAGCGGCACCGGGGAGCTGTTTTTT.

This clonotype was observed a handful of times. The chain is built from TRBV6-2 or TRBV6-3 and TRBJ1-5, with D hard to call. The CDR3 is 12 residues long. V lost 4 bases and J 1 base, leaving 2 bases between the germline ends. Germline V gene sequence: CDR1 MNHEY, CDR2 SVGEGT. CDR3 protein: CASSWSNQPQHF. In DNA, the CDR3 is TGTGCCAGCAGTTGGAGCAATCAGCCCCAGCATTTT.

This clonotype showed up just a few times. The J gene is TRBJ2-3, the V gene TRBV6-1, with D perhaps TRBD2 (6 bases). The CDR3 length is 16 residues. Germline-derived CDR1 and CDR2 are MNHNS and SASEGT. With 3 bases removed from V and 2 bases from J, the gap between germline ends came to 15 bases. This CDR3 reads CASSDRRGRVTDTQYF. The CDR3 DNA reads TGTGCCAGCAGTGATCGGCGGGGTAGAGTCACAGATACGCAGTATTTT.

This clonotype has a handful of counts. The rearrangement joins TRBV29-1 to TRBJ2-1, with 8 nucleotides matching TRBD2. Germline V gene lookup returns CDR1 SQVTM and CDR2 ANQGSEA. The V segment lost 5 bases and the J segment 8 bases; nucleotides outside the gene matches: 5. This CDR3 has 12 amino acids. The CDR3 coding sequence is TGCAGCGTTCCGGGGGGGGGCTATGAGCAGTTCTTC. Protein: CSVPGGGYEQFF.

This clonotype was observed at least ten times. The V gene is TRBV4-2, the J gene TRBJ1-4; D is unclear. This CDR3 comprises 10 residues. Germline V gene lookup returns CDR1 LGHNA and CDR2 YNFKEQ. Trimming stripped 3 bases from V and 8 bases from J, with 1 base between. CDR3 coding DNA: TGTGCCAGCAGCCACGAAAAACTGTTTTTT. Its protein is CASSHEKLFF.

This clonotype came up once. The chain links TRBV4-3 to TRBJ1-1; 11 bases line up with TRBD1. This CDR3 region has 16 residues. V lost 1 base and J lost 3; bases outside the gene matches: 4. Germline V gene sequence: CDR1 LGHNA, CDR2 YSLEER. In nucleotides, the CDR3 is TGCGCCAGCAGCCAAGGGACAGGGGGCTGGGACACTGAAGCTTTCTTT. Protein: CASSQGTGGWDTEAFF.

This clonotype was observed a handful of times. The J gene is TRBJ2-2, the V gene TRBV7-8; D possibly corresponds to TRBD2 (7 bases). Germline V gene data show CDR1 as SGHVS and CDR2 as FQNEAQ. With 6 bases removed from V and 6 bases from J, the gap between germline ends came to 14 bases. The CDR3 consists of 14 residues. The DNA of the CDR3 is TGTGCCAGCAGGGGGGGGCGACGGGCCGGGGAGCTGTTTTTT. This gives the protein CASRGGRRAGELFF.

The CDR3 loop reads CASRGPINNEKLFF. The CDR3 DNA reads TGTGCCAGCAGGGGACCTATTAATAATGAAAAACTGTTTTTT. This sequence joins TRBV28 and TRBJ1-4; tentative D call: TRBD1 (5 bases). Trimming stripped 6 bases from V and 4 bases from J, with 12 bases between. From germline, CDR1 is MDHEN and CDR2 SYDVKM. The CDR3 contains 14 residues. Drawing the rest from reference TRBV28 and TRBJ1-4, the complete variable domain is DVKVTQSSRYLVKRTGEKVFLECVQDMDHENMFWYRQDPGLGLRLIYFSYDVKMKEKGDIPEGYSVSREKKERFSLILESASTNQTSMYLCASRGPINNEKLFFGSGTQLSVL.

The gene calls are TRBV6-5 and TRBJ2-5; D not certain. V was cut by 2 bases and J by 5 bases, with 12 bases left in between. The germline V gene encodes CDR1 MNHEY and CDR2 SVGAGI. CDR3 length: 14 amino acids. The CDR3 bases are TGTGCCAGCAGTTACGGACCCCCCGGGGAGACCCAGTACTTC. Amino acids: CASSYGPPGETQYF.